Listed here are 28 T cell receptor beta chains from one sample, sequenced in a study of response to subunit inactivated influenza vaccine. Each CDR3 protein is one row after TCRdb ran MiXCR on the RT-PCR reads. The sample has fewer than 750,000 distinct CDR3 sequences; roughly 15% are singletons. Sequences were derived from PBMCs from blood, sampled less than 13 days after vaccination. Receptors originate from a man between 45 and 60 years old who received an inactivated influenza vaccine.

About this clonotype itself: Relative to the germline gene, one junction end is altered; a read error may explain this. V usage is TRBV6-1 and J usage is TRBJ2-1, with 11 bases that match TRBD2. The germline V gene has CDR1 MNHNS and CDR2 SASEGT. The length of the CDR3 is 14 residues. CDR3 sequence: CDSRPGLAGGEQFF. The CDR3 nucleotides are TGTGACAGCAGGCCAGGGCTAGCGGGAGGTGAGCAGTTCTTC.

As concerns this clonotype: One end of the junction does not line up with germline, which may come from a read error. This chain uses TRBV25-1 with TRBJ2-1; D call uncertain. Germline CDR1 reads MGHDK; CDR2 reads SYGVNS. The CDR3 loop spans 11 amino acids. The CDR3 DNA is TGTGCCAGCAGTGGATACAGTGAGCAGTTCTTC. Amino acids: CASSGYSEQFF.

This clonotype was recorded a few times. In DNA, the CDR3 is TGTGCCAGCAGTTTTTTAACTAGCGTGAAGACCCAGTACTTC. Translating gives CASSFLTSVKTQYF. The V call is TRBV12-3 or TRBV12-4, the J call TRBJ2-5; the match to TRBD2 covers 7 bases. V lost 3 bases, J lost 6 bases, and 7 bases stayed unmatched. The CDR3 runs to 14 residues.

The chain has TRBV2 and TRBJ2-3; D ambiguous. Germline V CDR1 and CDR2: SNHLY, FYNNEI. The CDR3 totals 14 residues. Trimming shortened V by 3 bases and J by 6 bases, and 13 bases separated the two germline ends. Here the CDR3 reads CASSDFPRSDTQYF. Written as DNA, the CDR3 is TGTGCCAGCAGTGATTTTCCCAGGAGCGATACGCAGTATTTT. Together with reference TRBV2 and TRBJ2-3, the CDR3 gives the full variable domain: EPEVTQTPSHQVTQMGQEVILRCVPISNHLYFYWYRQILGQKVEFLVSFYNNEISEKSEIFDDQFSVERPDGSNFTLKIRSTKLEDSAMYFCASSDFPRSDTQYFGPGTRLTVL.

This clonotype occurred a few times. The V gene is TRBV20-1, the J gene TRBJ1-2, with D possibly matching TRBD1 (5 bases). V was cut by 7 bases and J by 2 bases, with 14 bases left in between. CDR3 length: 13 residues. CDR1 is DFQATT and CDR2 is SNEGSKA in the germline V gene (reference sequence). The CDR3 region is CSVPDTRNYGYTF. The CDR3 region has the DNA TGCAGTGTCCCGGACACCAGAAACTATGGCTACACCTTC.

The rearrangement uses TRBV7-9 and TRBJ2-1, with D possibly being TRBD1 or TRBD2 (5 bases each). Deletions cut 5 bases from V and 1 base from J, with 12 bases between. This CDR3 comprises 15 residues. Germline assignment: CDR1 SEHNR and CDR2 FQNEAQ (reference sequence). The CDR3 nucleotides are TGTGCCAGCAGCAACGAGGGGATTTCCTACAATGAGCAGTTCTTC. It encodes CASSNEGISYNEQFF.

There are a few counts of this clonotype. CDR3 sequence (DNA): TGCGCCAGCAGCCAAGAAGGCCTCTCTCGGGAGACCCAGTACTTC. This translates into CASSQEGLSRETQYF. V is TRBV4-3 and J is TRBJ2-5; D is ambiguous. With 0 bases removed from V and 5 bases from J, the gap between germline ends came to 13 bases. Germline V gene lookup returns CDR1 LGHNA and CDR2 YSLEER. The CDR3 has 15 residues.

This clonotype was picked up a small number of times. The rearrangement links TRBV12-5 to TRBJ1-2; possible D gene TRBD1, 6 bases. This CDR3 is 16 amino acids long. The V end was cut by 2 bases, the J end by 7 bases, with 20 bases between. In germline, CDR1 is LGHNT, CDR2 FRNRAP. CDR3 in DNA: TGTGCTAGTGGTTTGACGACGGGACAAGGGGGTGTTGGCTACACCTTC. It translates to CASGLTTGQGGVGYTF.

In its sample, this clonotype was seen a few times. The chain has TRBV6-2 or TRBV6-3 and TRBJ2-7; D unresolved. Trimming took off 7 bases at V and 2 bases at J, with 9 bases between the two ends. Germline CDR1 reads MNHEY; CDR2 reads SVGEGT. The CDR3 totals 12 residues. The CDR3 spells CASNAGPYEQYF. CDR3 bases: TGTGCCAGCAACGCAGGCCCCTACGAGCAGTACTTC.

The chain uses TRBV2 and TRBJ2-1; D call uncertain. The CDR3 has 12 residues. Trimming cost V 4 bases and J 7 bases, with 8 bases left between them. The germline V gene encodes CDR1 SNHLY and CDR2 FYNNEI. CDR3 sequence: CASSADKNEQFF. Written as DNA, the CDR3 is TGTGCCAGCAGTGCCGACAAGAATGAGCAGTTCTTC.

The chain links TRBV5-1 to TRBJ2-7; 8 bases line up with TRBD2. Germline CDR1 reads SGHRS; CDR2 reads YFSETQ. With V trimmed by 3 bases and J by 3 bases, 11 bases remained unmatched. The CDR3 totals 16 residues. The CDR3, as DNA: TGCGCCAGCAGCTCAGGGGAAAGAGCGGGAGTCTACGAGCAGTACTTC. Protein product: CASSSGERAGVYEQYF. The complete variable domain, with remaining parts taken from reference TRBV5-1 and TRBJ2-7, reads KAGVTQTPRYLIKTRGQQVTLSCSPISGHRSVSWYQQTPGQGLQFLFEYFSETQRNKGNFPGRFSGRQFSNSRSEMNVSTLELGDSALYLCASSSGERAGVYEQYFGPGTRLTVT.

This clonotype was seen a handful of times. The V gene is TRBV3-1, the J gene TRBJ2-3, with 9 positions matching TRBD2. V lost 6 bases, J lost 5 bases, and 6 bases stayed unmatched. The CDR3 contains 14 residues. The germline V gene has CDR1 LGHDT and CDR2 YNNKEL (reference sequence). The CDR3 reads CASSRTSDGDTQYF. The CDR3, as DNA: TGTGCCAGCAGTCGGACTAGCGATGGAGATACGCAGTATTTT.

This chain uses TRBV3-1 with TRBJ1-2; D not resolved. This CDR3 is 12 amino acids long. CDR1 is LGHDT and CDR2 is YNNKEL in the germline V gene (reference sequence). V lost 2 bases and J 8 bases, leaving 9 bases between the germline ends. This CDR3 reads CASSQTGSGYTF. The CDR3 DNA is TGTGCCAGCAGCCAAACGGGCAGCGGCTACACCTTC.

This chain joins TRBV4-2 and TRBJ2-4; possibly TRBD2 for D (6 bases). Germline loops: CDR1 LGHNA, CDR2 YNFKEQ. The V end lost 2 bases, the J end lost 2 bases, and 19 bases lay between the germline ends. The CDR3 length is 18 residues. DNA of the CDR3: TGTGCCAGCAGCCAAAAGTGGAGGGACCTAAGCTCCAAAAACATTCAGTACTTC. This codes for CASSQKWRDLSSKNIQYF.

This clonotype has a count of ten or more. This sequence joins TRBV29-1 and TRBJ2-7; D possibly corresponds to TRBD1 (6 bases). CDR3 length: 13 amino acids. V was clipped by 6 bases and J by 0 bases, with 12 bases between them. The germline V gene encodes CDR1 SQVTM and CDR2 ANQGSEA. This CDR3 reads CSVEDSSSYEQYF. In nucleotides, the CDR3 is TGCAGCGTCGAGGACAGTAGCTCCTACGAGCAGTACTTC.

This clonotype was detected ten times or more. V gene TRBV7-8 combines with J gene TRBJ2-3; D not resolved. From germline, CDR1 is SGHVS and CDR2 FQNEAQ. CDR3 length: 15 residues. Between the trimmed V and J ends, which lost 5 bases and 1 base, there was a span of 13 bases. This CDR3 is CASSPNFLRTDTQYF. CDR3 DNA: TGTGCCAGCAGCCCAAACTTTCTCCGCACAGATACGCAGTATTTT.

This clonotype was detected ten times or more. The chain employs TRBV29-1 and TRBJ1-3; D is undetermined. The CDR3 is made up of 12 amino acids. V lost 7 bases and J lost 0, with 7 bases in between. CDR1 and CDR2 from the germline V gene are SQVTM and ANQGSEA. In DNA form, the CDR3 reads TGCAGCGCCCGGTCCTCTGGAAACACCATATATTTT. Amino acid sequence: CSARSSGNTIYF.

This clonotype was seen repeatedly, ten times or more. The V and J genes are TRBV27 and TRBJ2-3, with 8 bases lining up with TRBD2. The CDR3 is 18 amino acids. Unmatched junction bases numbered 14, after V lost 5 bases and J lost 1 base. CDR1 is MNHEY and CDR2 is SMNVEV in the germline V gene (reference sequence). The CDR3 here is CASSPRLALGRGTDTQYF. The CDR3 DNA reads TGTGCCAGCAGTCCTCGGTTAGCCCTCGGGAGGGGCACAGATACGCAGTATTTT.

The chain recombines TRBV5-1 with TRBJ2-3; D might be TRBD1 (5 bases). V was pared by 2 bases and J by 1 base, with 11 bases between. Per the germline V gene, CDR1 is SGHRS and CDR2 is YFSETQ. This CDR3 has 15 residues. CDR3 coding DNA: TGCGCCAGCAGCTTCCAGGGAAGGGGCACAGATACGCAGTATTTT. Its translation is CASSFQGRGTDTQYF.

The table lists this clonotype with many counts. An end of the junction differs from the germline gene, which may be a read error. Written as DNA, the CDR3 is TGTGCCAGCAGTTTAGGGCAGGGGACCTATGGCTACACCTTC. It translates to CASSLGQGTYGYTF. V is TRBV7-9 and J is TRBJ1-2, with D maybe TRBD1 (6 bases). CDR3 length: 14 amino acids. CDR1 is SEHNR, CDR2 FQNEAQ, per germline (reference sequence). The full variable domain, rest sourced from reference TRBV7-9 and TRBJ1-2, is DTGVSQNPRHKITKRGQNVTFRCDPISEHNRLYWYRQTLGQGPEFLTYFQNEAQLEKSRLLSDRFSAERPKGSFSTLEIQRTEQGDSAMYLCASSLGQGTYGYTFGSGTRLTVV.

The CDR3 spells CASRVRQGSSYEQYF. The CDR3 nucleotides are TGTGCCAGCAGGGTTCGACAGGGAAGCTCCTACGAGCAGTACTTC. This chain connects TRBV7-2 to TRBJ2-7; 7 nucleotides line up with TRBD1. V lost 6 bases and J lost 0; bases outside the gene matches: 8. This CDR3 is 15 amino acids long. Per the germline V gene, CDR1 is SGHTA and CDR2 is FQGNSA.

This clonotype was picked up a small number of times. The chain joins TRBV24-1 to TRBJ2-2, with D unresolved. Trimming left V 1 base short and J 1 base short, with 3 bases between. Germline lookup yields CDR1 KGHDR and CDR2 SFDVKD. There are 14 residues in the CDR3. The CDR3 is CATSDFENTGELFF. As DNA, the CDR3 is TGTGCCACCAGTGATTTCGAGAACACCGGGGAGCTGTTTTTT.

The table lists this clonotype with many counts. The V gene is TRBV6-1, the J gene TRBJ2-7; 8 nucleotides agree with TRBD1. With V trimmed by 5 bases and J by 2 bases, 20 bases remained unmatched. Germline CDR1 is MNHNS and CDR2 is SASEGT. CDR3 length: 19 amino acids. The chain's CDR3 is CASSRTRPGQVRTPYEQYF. The CDR3 nucleotides read TGTGCCAGCAGTCGCACCCGGCCGGGACAGGTACGCACTCCCTACGAGCAGTACTTC.

This chain joins TRBV20-1 and TRBJ1-1; D is perhaps TRBD1 (5 bases). The V gene lost 2 bases and the J gene lost 3 bases, with 10 bases spanning the gap. The germline V gene encodes CDR1 DFQATT and CDR2 SNEGSKA (reference sequence). This CDR3 comprises 13 residues. For the CDR3, the DNA is TGCAGTGCTAGATCCGGGGGGGACACTGAAGCTTTCTTT. Its protein product is CSARSGGDTEAFF.

The chain uses TRBV28 and TRBJ2-7; 12 bases line up with TRBD2. V was clipped by 9 bases and J by 12 bases; unmatched bases: 18. Germline CDR1 reads MDHEN; CDR2 reads SYDVKM. The CDR3 has 15 residues. CDR3 loop: CASSLLAGGGAKVYF. In DNA, the CDR3 is TGTGCCAGTTCACTACTAGCGGGAGGAGGAGCAAAGGTGTACTTC.

The J gene is TRBJ2-2, the V gene TRBV6-2 or TRBV6-3, with a weak D call TRBD2 (6 bases). The V end lost 0 bases, the J end lost 4 bases, and 9 bases lay between the germline ends. The CDR3 covers 15 residues. Germline loops: CDR1 MNHEY, CDR2 SVGEGT. CDR3 DNA: TGTGCCAGCAGTTACTCGACTAGTGGCACCGGGGAGCTGTTTTTT. It translates to CASSYSTSGTGELFF.

CDR3 DNA: TGTGCCAGCAGATGGGAGACTAGCGGGGGGGTGGGAGAGACCCAGTACTTC. Translation gives CASRWETSGGVGETQYF. V and J are TRBV2 and TRBJ2-5; 14 bases fit TRBD2. This CDR3 region has 17 residues. The J segment lost 4 bases and the V segment lost 6 bases, leaving 10 bases of the junction unmatched. Germline lookup yields CDR1 SNHLY and CDR2 FYNNEI.

This clonotype was recorded a few times. The rearrangement uses TRBV29-1 and TRBJ2-3; 10 bases line up with TRBD2. CDR1 and CDR2 (germline): SQVTM, ANQGSEA. With V trimmed by 0 bases and J by 3 bases, 9 bases remained unmatched. This CDR3 spans 17 amino acids. CDR3 region: CSVEDVERGGRTDTQYF. CDR3 DNA sequence: TGCAGCGTTGAAGATGTTGAGCGGGGGGGCCGTACAGATACGCAGTATTTT.